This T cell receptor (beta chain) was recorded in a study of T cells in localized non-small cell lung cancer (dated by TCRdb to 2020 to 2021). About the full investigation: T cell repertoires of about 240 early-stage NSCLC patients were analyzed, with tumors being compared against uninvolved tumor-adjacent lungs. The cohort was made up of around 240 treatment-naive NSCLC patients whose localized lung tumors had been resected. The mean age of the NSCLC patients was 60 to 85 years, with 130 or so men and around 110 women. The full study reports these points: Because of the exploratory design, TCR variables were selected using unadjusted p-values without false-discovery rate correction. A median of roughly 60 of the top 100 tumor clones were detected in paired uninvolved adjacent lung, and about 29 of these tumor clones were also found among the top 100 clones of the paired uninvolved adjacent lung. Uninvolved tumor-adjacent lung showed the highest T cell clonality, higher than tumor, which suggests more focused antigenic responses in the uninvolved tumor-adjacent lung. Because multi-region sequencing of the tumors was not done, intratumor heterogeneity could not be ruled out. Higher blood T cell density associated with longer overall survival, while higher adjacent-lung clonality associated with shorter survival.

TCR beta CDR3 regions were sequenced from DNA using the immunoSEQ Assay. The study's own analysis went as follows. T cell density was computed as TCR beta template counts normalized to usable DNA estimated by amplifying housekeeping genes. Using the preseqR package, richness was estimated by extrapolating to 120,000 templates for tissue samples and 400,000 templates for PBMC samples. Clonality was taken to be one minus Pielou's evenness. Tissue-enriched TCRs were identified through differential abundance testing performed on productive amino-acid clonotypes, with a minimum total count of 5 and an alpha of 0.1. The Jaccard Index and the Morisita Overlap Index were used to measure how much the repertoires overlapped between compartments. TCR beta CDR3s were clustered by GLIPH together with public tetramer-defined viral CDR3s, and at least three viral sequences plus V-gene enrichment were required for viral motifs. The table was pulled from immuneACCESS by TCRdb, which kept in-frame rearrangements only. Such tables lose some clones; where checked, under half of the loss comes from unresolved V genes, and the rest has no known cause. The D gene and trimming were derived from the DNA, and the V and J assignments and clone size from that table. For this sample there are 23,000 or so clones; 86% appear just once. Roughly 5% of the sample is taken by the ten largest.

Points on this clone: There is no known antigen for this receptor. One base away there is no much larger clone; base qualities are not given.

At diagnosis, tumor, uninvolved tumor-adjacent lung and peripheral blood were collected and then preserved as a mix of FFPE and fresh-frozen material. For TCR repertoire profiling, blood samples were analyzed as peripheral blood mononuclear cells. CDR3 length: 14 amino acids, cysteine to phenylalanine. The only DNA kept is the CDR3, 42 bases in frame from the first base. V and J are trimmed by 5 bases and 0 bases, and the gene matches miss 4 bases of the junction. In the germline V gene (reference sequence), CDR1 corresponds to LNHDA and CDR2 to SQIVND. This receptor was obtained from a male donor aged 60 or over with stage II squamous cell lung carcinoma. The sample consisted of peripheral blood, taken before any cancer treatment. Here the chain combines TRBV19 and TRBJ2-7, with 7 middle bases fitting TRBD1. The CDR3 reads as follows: CASSRAGGSYEQYF. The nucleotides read TGTGCCAGTAGTCGGGCAGGGGGCTCCTACGAGCAGTACTTC.